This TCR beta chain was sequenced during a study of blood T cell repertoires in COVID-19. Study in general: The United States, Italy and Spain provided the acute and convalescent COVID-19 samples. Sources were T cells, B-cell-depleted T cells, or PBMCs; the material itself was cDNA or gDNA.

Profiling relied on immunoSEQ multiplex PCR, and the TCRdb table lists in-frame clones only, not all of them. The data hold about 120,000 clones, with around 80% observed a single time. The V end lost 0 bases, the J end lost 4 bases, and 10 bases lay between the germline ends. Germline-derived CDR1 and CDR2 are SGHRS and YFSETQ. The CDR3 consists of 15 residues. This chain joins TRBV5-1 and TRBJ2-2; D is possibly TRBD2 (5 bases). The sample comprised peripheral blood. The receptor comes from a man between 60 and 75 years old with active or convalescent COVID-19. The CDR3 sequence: CASSLALVVTGELFF. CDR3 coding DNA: TGCGCCAGCAGCTTGGCACTAGTGGTCACCGGGGAGCTGTTTTTT.